A single sample gave rise to the 23 T cell receptor beta chains below, sequenced in a study of blood T cell repertoires in COVID-19. The protocol was immunoSEQ multiplex PCR, while the TCRdb copy is restricted to in-frame clones and leaves out a portion. The table shows under 200,000 clones, with 88% occurring only once. The sequenced material came from peripheral blood. These TCRs come from a man aged 60 to 69 with acute or convalescent COVID-19.

The chain combines TRBV5-4 with TRBJ2-5; D is unclear. CDR3 length: 14 residues. Germline-derived CDR1 and CDR2 are SGHNT and YYREEE (reference sequence). V lost 5 bases to trimming and J lost 2 bases, with 13 bases between them. The CDR3 DNA follows: TGTGCCAGCAGTTCCCCACTGGAGCAAGAGACCCAGTACTTC. Its protein product is CASSSPLEQETQYF.

The CDR3 sequence: CATSEGLTDTQYF. The CDR3 coding sequence is TGTGCCACCAGTGAGGGACTGACCGATACGCAGTATTTT. The chain has TRBV24-1 and TRBJ2-3; D is perhaps TRBD2 (6 bases). The V and J ends lost 4 bases and 6 bases respectively, with 10 bases between them. The CDR3 totals 13 residues. In germline, CDR1 is KGHDR, CDR2 SFDVKD.

This clone was detected only a few times. The V call is TRBV18, the J call TRBJ1-2, with D possibly being TRBD1 (6 bases). CDR3 length: 17 amino acids. Trimming left V 0 bases short and J 8 bases short, with 22 bases between. In germline, CDR1 is KGHSH, CDR2 LQKENI. CDR3 sequence (DNA): TGTGCCAGCTCACCACCTTCAGGGGCTATGGAGCTTTGGGGCTACACCTTC. It codes for CASSPPSGAMELWGYTF.

The chain links TRBV27 to TRBJ1-2; TRBD1 agrees at 9 bases. The CDR3 runs 15 residues. The V gene's germline CDR1 is MNHEY and CDR2 SMNVEV (reference sequence). With 0 bases clipped from V and 8 bases from J, the junction kept 7 bases outside the gene matches. The CDR3 nucleotides read TGTGCCAGCAGTTTATCGCCACGGGACAGGGCCGGCTACACCTTC. This translates into CASSLSPRDRAGYTF.

The chain combines TRBV7-9 with TRBJ1-1; D not certain. Trimming pared 3 bases from V and 6 bases from J, leaving 14 bases between. Germline V gene lookup returns CDR1 SEHNR and CDR2 FQNEAQ (reference sequence). The CDR3 length is 14 residues. The CDR3 region has the DNA TGTGCCAGCAGCTTCCTACAGAGCAGCCCTGAAGCTTTCTTT. Translating gives CASSFLQSSPEAFF.

V gene TRBV27 combines with J gene TRBJ2-1; 9 bases are a match to TRBD2. V trimming: 7 bases; J trimming: 2 bases; junction bases outside the gene matches: 6. Germline loops: CDR1 MNHEY, CDR2 SMNVEV (reference sequence). The CDR3 runs 15 residues. Here the CDR3 reads CASTQTSGAYNEQFF. DNA for the CDR3: TGTGCCAGCACCCAGACTAGCGGAGCCTACAATGAGCAGTTCTTC.

The J gene is TRBJ2-1, the V gene TRBV7-9; the D gene is possibly TRBD2 (6 bases). Germline lookup yields CDR1 SEHNR and CDR2 FQNEAQ (reference sequence). The ends were cut back, 2 bases at V and 3 bases at J, with 11 bases in the middle. This CDR3 spans 15 amino acids. The chain's CDR3 is CASSLFSGDYNEQFF. The CDR3, as DNA: TGTGCCAGCAGCTTATTCTCGGGGGACTACAATGAGCAGTTCTTC.

V is TRBV6-2 or TRBV6-3 and J is TRBJ1-5, with D maybe TRBD1 (5 bases). Germline V CDR1 and CDR2: MNHEY, SVGEGT. The CDR3 length is 18 residues. V was cut by 6 bases and J by 6 bases, with 27 bases left in between. The CDR3 sequence is CASSQPEIKAGRGQPQHF. The CDR3, as DNA: TGTGCCAGCAGCCAACCCGAAATCAAGGCGGGGAGGGGTCAGCCCCAGCATTTT.

The count of this clone is one. The J gene is TRBJ2-5, the V gene TRBV2; 7 positions agree with TRBD2. CDR1 SNHLY and CDR2 FYNNEI come from the germline V gene. The J segment lost 5 bases and the V segment lost 8 bases, leaving 14 bases of the junction unmatched. CDR3 size: 15 residues. The CDR3 sequence is CASPEGRGTEETQYF. CDR3 DNA sequence: TGTGCCAGCCCTGAAGGGAGGGGCACCGAGGAGACCCAGTACTTC.

This clone was seen once. This chain joins TRBV11-2 and TRBJ2-5; D unclear. V dropped 4 bases and J dropped 2 bases, with 8 bases sitting between them. This CDR3 region has 13 residues. CDR1 and CDR2 from the germline V gene are SGHAT and FQNNGV. DNA of the CDR3: TGTGCCAGCAGCTCCTCAGGTCAAGAGACCCAGTACTTC. Translated, it gives CASSSSGQETQYF.

The V gene is TRBV2, the J gene TRBJ1-5, with TRBD1 as a possible D gene (6 bases). There are 15 residues in the CDR3. Germline V gives CDR1 SNHLY, CDR2 FYNNEI. With 4 bases removed from V and 1 base from J, the gap between germline ends came to 11 bases. DNA of the CDR3: TGTGCCAGCAGTGCATTCACAGGGAGCAATCAGCCCCAGCATTTT. Translation: CASSAFTGSNQPQHF.

The rearrangement links TRBV18 to TRBJ2-3; TRBD1 is a possible D gene (6 bases). The CDR3 runs to 17 residues. The germline V gene has CDR1 KGHSH and CDR2 LQKENI. V lost 3 bases and J lost 4, with 20 bases in between. CDR3 in DNA: TGTGCCAGCTCACCCAGGGGAGCATCACAGGGCCCAGATACGCAGTATTTT. As protein: CASSPRGASQGPDTQYF.

The chain recombines TRBV24-1 with TRBJ1-1; no clear D. Germline CDR1 KGHDR, CDR2 SFDVKD. The CDR3 has 15 residues. Between the trimmed V and J ends, which lost 3 bases and 4 bases, there was a span of 14 bases. The CDR3 coding sequence is TGTGCCACCAGTGATCCTCCCCCCGGTAGCACTGAAGCTTTCTTT. Its translation: CATSDPPPGSTEAFF.

V is TRBV27 and J is TRBJ1-2; D gene ambiguous. With 7 bases removed from V and 0 bases from J, the gap between germline ends came to 12 bases. The CDR3 is 14 residues long. Germline V lookup: CDR1 MNHEY, CDR2 SMNVEV (reference sequence). This CDR3 reads CASTSWRANYGYTF. In DNA form, the CDR3 reads TGTGCCAGCACGTCGTGGAGGGCTAACTATGGCTACACCTTC.

V usage is TRBV9 and J usage is TRBJ2-2, with 13 nucleotides matching TRBD2. Germline loops: CDR1 SGDLS, CDR2 YYNGEE. J lost 6 bases, V lost 0 bases, and 14 bases had no gene match. The CDR3 runs 20 residues. The CDR3 nucleotides are TGTGCCAGCAGCGTAGCTCGACGGACTAGCGGGAGTCTTAAGTCCGGGGAGCTGTTTTTT. Translated: CASSVARRTSGSLKSGELFF.

For this clone: Compared with germline, one end of the junction differs, possibly owing to a read error. V is TRBV5-1 and J is TRBJ1-2; 7 bases fit TRBD1. This CDR3 has 13 residues. The germline V gene encodes CDR1 SGHRS and CDR2 YFSETQ. The CDR3 nucleotides are TGCGCCAGCAGCTCCGGGACAGAACTATGGCTTGCCTTC. Encoded protein: CASSSGTELWLAF.

The rearrangement links TRBV7-9 to TRBJ1-2, with D possibly matching TRBD1 (5 bases). With 7 bases removed from V and 3 bases from J, the gap between germline ends came to 9 bases. CDR3 length: 12 residues. CDR1 and CDR2 from the germline V gene are SEHNR and FQNEAQ (reference sequence). In DNA form, the CDR3 reads TGTGCCAGCATGGGGGGTGACTATGGCTACACCTTC. It yields the protein CASMGGDYGYTF.

The V call is TRBV7-9, the J call TRBJ2-1, with 13 nucleotides matching TRBD2. The germline CDR1 and CDR2 sequences are SEHNR and FQNEAQ (reference sequence). With V trimmed by 5 bases and J by 8 bases, 6 bases remained unmatched. The CDR3 runs 15 residues. The CDR3 DNA reads as TGTGCCAGCAGCCGGACTAGCGGGAGCGTAGATGAGCAGTTCTTC. Translated, it gives CASSRTSGSVDEQFF.

About this clone: Relative to the germline gene, one junction end is altered; a read error may explain this. V is TRBV19 and J is TRBJ1-1, with a possible D match to TRBD1 (6 bases). From germline, CDR1 is LNHDA and CDR2 SQIVND (reference sequence). The CDR3 is 13 residues long. Written as DNA, the CDR3 is TGTGCCAGCAGGGACACTACGAACCCTGAAGCTTTCTTT. It yields the protein CASRDTTNPEAFF.

The V gene is TRBV4-1, the J gene TRBJ2-2; 9 bases align to TRBD1. V lost 5 bases and J lost 5; bases outside the gene matches: 6. From germline, CDR1 is MGHRA and CDR2 YSYEKL. The CDR3 length is 15 residues. DNA of the CDR3: TGCGCCAGCAGCGAAGGACAGGGGCGGACCGGGGAGCTGTTTTTT. This codes for CASSEGQGRTGELFF.

This clone was seen ten or more times. The chain is built from TRBV9 and TRBJ1-2; 8 bases agree with TRBD1. V shed 2 bases and J 4 bases; nucleotides not matched to a gene: 4. This CDR3 region has 14 residues. The germline V gene has CDR1 SGDLS and CDR2 YYNGEE. The DNA of the CDR3 is TGTGCCAGCAGCGTCAGGGGGCAAAGCTATGGCTACACCTTC. Translation gives CASSVRGQSYGYTF.

The V and J genes are TRBV4-3 and TRBJ2-1; TRBD2 matches 9 bases. V gave up 1 base and J gave up 5 bases; unmatched junction bases: 12. Per germline, CDR1 LGHNA and CDR2 YSLEER. This CDR3 contains 18 residues. For the CDR3, the DNA is TGCGCCAGCAGCCAAGCTGTCCCCACTAGCGGGTGGGACAATGAGCAGTTCTTC. Translated: CASSQAVPTSGWDNEQFF.

This sequence joins TRBV9 and TRBJ2-2; D gene ambiguous. The germline V gene has CDR1 SGDLS and CDR2 YYNGEE. CDR3 size: 16 residues. Trimming removed 1 base from V and 5 bases from J, with 15 bases in between. The CDR3 sequence: CASSVIPSQTTGELFF. The DNA of the CDR3 is TGTGCCAGCAGCGTAATTCCGAGCCAAACGACCGGGGAGCTGTTTTTT.